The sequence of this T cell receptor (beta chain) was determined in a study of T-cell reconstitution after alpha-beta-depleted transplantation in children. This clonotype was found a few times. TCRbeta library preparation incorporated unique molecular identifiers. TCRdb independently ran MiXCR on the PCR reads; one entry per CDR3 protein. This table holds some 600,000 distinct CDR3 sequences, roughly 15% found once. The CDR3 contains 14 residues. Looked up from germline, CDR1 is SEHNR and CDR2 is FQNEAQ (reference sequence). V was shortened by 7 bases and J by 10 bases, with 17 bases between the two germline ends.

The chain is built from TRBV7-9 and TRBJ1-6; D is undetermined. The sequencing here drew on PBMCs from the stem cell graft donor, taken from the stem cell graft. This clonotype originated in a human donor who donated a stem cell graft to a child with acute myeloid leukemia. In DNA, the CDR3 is TGTGCCAGCAATGTAGCGGGGTGGGAGTCACCCCTCCACTTT. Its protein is CASNVAGWESPLHF.